Below are 30 T cell receptor beta chains sequenced from a single sample in a study of T cell repertoires in ileal Crohn's disease. Profiled with immunoSEQ multiplex PCR; TCRdb holds only in-frame clones, not every one. The table includes under 8,500 clones, about three quarters detected once. Sequencing used ileal tissue. The receptor source for this set is an adult with Crohn's disease.

The chain has TRBV4-3 and TRBJ1-3, with D possibly TRBD1 on 5 matching bases. Trimming took 1 base from V and 0 from J, leaving 16 bases between them. Germline values: CDR1 LGHNA, CDR2 YSLEER. CDR3 length: 18 amino acids. The CDR3 sequence: CASSQGLRDSVSGNTIYF. In DNA, the CDR3 is TGCGCCAGCAGCCAAGGCCTCCGGGACTCGGTCTCTGGAAACACCATATATTTT.

The chain joins TRBV18 to TRBJ2-5, with 7 bases lining up with TRBD1. This CDR3 has 14 amino acids. The germline V gene has CDR1 KGHSH and CDR2 LQKENI. J was trimmed by 2 bases and V by 3 bases; bases with no gene match: 3. The CDR3 DNA is TGTGCCAGCTCACCGACAGGGCAACAAGAGACCCAGTACTTC. It codes for CASSPTGQQETQYF. The complete variable domain, with remaining parts taken from reference TRBV18 and TRBJ2-5, reads NAGVMQNPRHLVRRRGQEARLRCSPMKGHSHVYWYRQLPEEGLKFMVYLQKENIIDESGMPKERFSAEFPKEGPSILRIQQVVRGDSAAYFCASSPTGQQETQYFGPGTRLLVL.

This sequence joins TRBV7-9 and TRBJ1-2, with TRBD1 as a possible D gene (6 bases). The CDR3 is 14 residues long. The V and J ends lost 4 bases and 6 bases respectively, with 15 bases between them. The germline V gene encodes CDR1 SEHNR and CDR2 FQNEAQ (reference sequence). The CDR3 sequence is CASSSTWGGHGYTF. The CDR3 nucleotides are TGTGCCAGCAGCTCAACTTGGGGGGGGCATGGCTACACCTTC. Looking up the rest from reference TRBV7-9 and TRBJ1-2 gives the full variable domain: DTGVSQNPRHKITKRGQNVTFRCDPISEHNRLYWYRQTLGQGPEFLTYFQNEAQLEKSRLLSDRFSAERPKGSFSTLEIQRTEQGDSAMYLCASSSTWGGHGYTFGSGTRLTVV.

The chain employs TRBV6-5 and TRBJ2-7; 10 nucleotides match TRBD1. With V trimmed by 2 bases and J by 2 bases, 3 bases remained unmatched. The CDR3 has 15 residues. Per the germline V gene, CDR1 is MNHEY and CDR2 is SVGAGI. CDR3 protein: CASSYRGTGAYEQYF. CDR3 coding DNA: TGTGCCAGCAGTTACCGTGGGACAGGGGCCTACGAGCAGTACTTC.

This rearrangement joins TRBV7-8 to TRBJ2-7; D call uncertain. The germline CDR1 and CDR2 sequences are SGHVS and FQNEAQ. This CDR3 comprises 14 residues. With 5 bases removed from V and 6 bases from J, the gap between germline ends came to 17 bases. The CDR3 reads CASSERLPPSEQYF. The CDR3 nucleotides are TGTGCCAGCAGCGAACGACTCCCACCGAGCGAGCAGTACTTC.

This clone was found a few times. The V call is TRBV21-1, the J call TRBJ1-2; the listed D gene, TRBD1, was not tested against the DNA. TRBV21-1 is a known pseudogene. This CDR3 contains 14 residues. The CDR3 spells CASITGVRDYGYTF. CDR3 bases: TGTGCCAGCATTACAGGGGTTAGGGACTATGGCTACACCTTC.

The rearrangement joins TRBV7-8 to TRBJ2-2; TRBD2 might be the D (7 bases). The CDR3 contains 15 residues. Trimming took 0 bases from V and 7 from J, leaving 12 bases between them. CDR1 SGHVS and CDR2 FQNEAQ come from the germline V gene. The chain's CDR3 is CASSLAGGRIGELFF. The CDR3 region has the DNA TGTGCCAGCAGCTTAGCGGGGGGGCGAATCGGGGAGCTGTTTTTT.

This chain connects TRBV11-1 to TRBJ1-2, with D uncertain. The CDR3 is 12 residues long. V dropped 5 bases and J dropped 2 bases, with 6 bases sitting between them. Looked up from germline, CDR1 is SGHAT and CDR2 is FQDESV (reference sequence). CDR3 residues: CASSQRNYGYTF. The CDR3 nucleotides are TGTGCCAGCAGCCAGCGAAACTATGGCTACACCTTC.

The chain links TRBV4-1 to TRBJ1-2; D remains ambiguous. Germline loops: CDR1 MGHRA, CDR2 YSYEKL. The length of the CDR3 is 13 residues. The V gene lost 1 base and the J gene lost 5 bases, with 8 bases spanning the gap. CDR3 nucleotide sequence: TGCGCCAGCAGCCAAGCACAGAATTATGGCTACACCTTC. Translation gives CASSQAQNYGYTF.

The gene calls are TRBV30 and TRBJ1-5, with D perhaps TRBD1 (6 bases). V dropped 2 bases and J dropped 5 bases, with 10 bases sitting between them. This CDR3 has 13 amino acids. Germline-derived CDR1 and CDR2 are GTSNPN and SVGIG (reference sequence). CDR3 sequence reads: CAWSHRVDQPQHF. In DNA form, the CDR3 reads TGTGCCTGGAGTCACAGGGTAGATCAGCCCCAGCATTTT.

The chain joins TRBV30 to TRBJ1-6, with 8 bases that match TRBD1. The length of the CDR3 is 15 residues. The junction had 6 bases not matched to a gene; V was cut back by 8 bases and J by 0 bases. Germline V gene lookup returns CDR1 GTSNPN and CDR2 SVGIG (reference sequence). CDR3 region: CARRQGSSYNSPLHF. Here the CDR3 DNA reads TGTGCCAGACGACAGGGGAGCTCCTATAATTCACCCCTCCACTTT. The whole variable domain, remainder taken from reference TRBV30 and TRBJ1-6, is SQTIHQWPATLVQPVGSPLSLECTVEGTSNPNLYWYRQAAGRGLQLLFYSVGIGQISSEVPQNLSASRPQDRQFILSSKKLLLSDSGFYLCARRQGSSYNSPLHFGNGTRLTVT.

The chain couples TRBV9 to TRBJ1-6; D gene ambiguous. CDR1 SGDLS and CDR2 YYNGEE come from the germline V gene. The CDR3 spans 14 residues. V was shortened by 1 base and J by 4 bases, with 6 bases between the two germline ends. CDR3 residues: CASSVPGYNSPLHF. In nucleotides, the CDR3 is TGTGCCAGCAGCGTACCGGGGTATAATTCACCCCTCCACTTT.

This chain connects TRBV28 to TRBJ1-1; D remains ambiguous. In germline, CDR1 is MDHEN, CDR2 SYDVKM. The CDR3 length is 12 residues. Trimming removed 4 bases from V and 7 bases from J, with 10 bases in between. CDR3 DNA: TGTGCCAGCAGTTCCGCGGAATATGAAGCTTTCTTT. Protein: CASSSAEYEAFF.

The chain has TRBV6-1 and TRBJ1-5; 7 bases line up with TRBD1. The CDR3 contains 17 residues. Trimming cost V 2 bases and J 3 bases; bases outside gene matches: 10. CDR1 and CDR2 from the germline V gene are MNHNS and SASEGT. Here the CDR3 DNA reads TGTGCCAGCAGTGAAAGTATGGCAGGGGGTAACAATCAGCCCCAGCATTTT. Translation gives CASSESMAGGNNQPQHF.

The rearrangement joins TRBV18 to TRBJ2-7; D possibly corresponds to TRBD1 (5 bases). The CDR3 runs 14 residues. V was cut by 3 bases and J by 3 bases, with 12 bases left in between. Germline V gene sequence: CDR1 KGHSH, CDR2 LQKENI. CDR3 DNA: TGTGCCAGCTCACCGGTAGGGGATGACTACGAGCAGTACTTC. It translates to CASSPVGDDYEQYF.

The chain joins TRBV7-2 to TRBJ2-3, with 7 bases matching TRBD2. CDR1 and CDR2 (germline): SGHTA, FQGNSA. Losses at the gene ends were 2 bases for V and 6 bases for J; bases not matched to a gene: 14. The CDR3 has 17 residues. The CDR3: CASSLNPSGSARDTQYF. The CDR3 DNA reads TGTGCCAGCAGCTTAAACCCTAGCGGTTCGGCCAGGGATACGCAGTATTTT.

This clone was recorded only once. The chain couples TRBV4-3 to TRBJ1-2, with D possibly matching TRBD1 (5 bases). Germline assignment: CDR1 LGHNA and CDR2 YSLEER. The CDR3 covers 15 residues. Trimming left V 0 bases short and J 5 bases short, with 13 bases between. Here the CDR3 reads CASSQDYPGSYGYTF. Here the CDR3 DNA reads TGCGCCAGCAGCCAAGATTACCCAGGGTCATATGGCTACACCTTC.

V is TRBV30 and J is TRBJ1-6; tentatively, D is TRBD1 (5 bases). The CDR3 contains 16 residues. V was pared by 0 bases and J by 6 bases, with 15 bases between. In germline, CDR1 is GTSNPN, CDR2 SVGIG (reference sequence). This CDR3 is CAWSVPDRPSNSPLHF. Here the CDR3 DNA reads TGTGCCTGGAGTGTACCTGACAGACCATCTAATTCACCCCTCCACTTT.

This sequence joins TRBV12-5 and TRBJ2-7, with TRBD1 matching 9 bases. V dropped 0 bases and J dropped 5; count of bases not matched to a gene: 11. CDR1 is LGHNT, CDR2 FRNRAP, per germline. The CDR3 consists of 17 residues. CDR3 region: CASGLVPLGQGGHEQYF. The CDR3 region has the DNA TGTGCTAGTGGTTTGGTCCCTTTGGGACAGGGAGGACACGAGCAGTACTTC.

This clone was observed once. The gene calls are TRBV1 and TRBJ2-3; the D call TRBD1 from the table was never checked on the DNA. TRBV1 constitutes a pseudogene. The CDR3 runs to 13 residues. CDR3 amino acids: CTSSQEHTDTQYF. The CDR3 region has the DNA TGCACCAGCAGCCAAGAACACACAGATACGCAGTATTTT.

In this sample, this clone turned up a few times. The chain combines TRBV30 with TRBJ1-4; TRBD1 matches 9 bases. The CDR3 runs to 18 residues. Germline loops: CDR1 GTSNPN, CDR2 SVGIG (reference sequence). The V and J ends lost 6 bases and 0 bases, in that order; junction bases with no gene match: 14. The CDR3 nucleotides are TGTGCCTGCACCGGAACCGGGACAGGGCGGGCAACTAATGAAAAACTGTTTTTT. Translating gives CACTGTGTGRATNEKLFF.

The genes are TRBV11-1 and TRBJ2-5; 12 bases fit TRBD2. The CDR3 contains 15 residues. Per germline, CDR1 SGHAT and CDR2 FQDESV (reference sequence). V gave up 6 bases and J gave up 5 bases; unmatched junction bases: 7. CDR3 protein: CASRLGLAGRETQYF. The CDR3, as DNA: TGTGCCAGCAGACTCGGACTAGCGGGGCGGGAGACCCAGTACTTC.

The chain links TRBV7-6 to TRBJ2-1, with D maybe TRBD2 (6 bases). The CDR3 spans 16 residues. V was clipped by 5 bases and J by 5 bases, with 19 bases between them. CDR1 is SGHVS and CDR2 is FNYEAQ in the germline V gene. The CDR3 here is CASSAGRTIIHNEQFF. DNA for the CDR3: TGTGCCAGCAGCGCGGGCAGGACTATCATACACAATGAGCAGTTCTTC. The full variable domain, with the rest looked up from reference TRBV7-6 and TRBJ2-1, is GAGVSQSPRYKVTKRGQDVALRCDPISGHVSLYWYRQALGQGPEFLTYFNYEAQQDKSGLPNDRFSAERPEGSISTLTIQRTEQRDSAMYRCASSAGRTIIHNEQFFGPGTRLTVL.

This clone has just one count. The CDR3 bases are TGTGCCAGCAACCGCGGGGGGCCTCGCTACGAGCAGTACTTC. Encoded protein: CASNRGGPRYEQYF. This chain joins TRBV5-8 and TRBJ2-7; 8 nucleotides agree with TRBD2. This CDR3 region has 14 residues. CDR1 SGHTS and CDR2 YDEGEE come from the germline V gene. The V segment lost 6 bases and the J segment 3 bases; nucleotides outside the gene matches: 8.

This clone occurred once. The V gene is TRBV7-9, the J gene TRBJ2-3; TRBD1 agrees at 11 bases. The V gene end was trimmed by 3 bases and the J gene end by 4 bases; junction bases not matched to a gene: 6. From germline, CDR1 is SEHNR and CDR2 FQNEAQ (reference sequence). The CDR3 is made up of 16 amino acids. CDR3 nucleotide sequence: TGTGCCAGCAGCTTGGGGGACAGGGGGACCTCAGATACGCAGTATTTT. Its protein is CASSLGDRGTSDTQYF.

This chain joins TRBV7-2 and TRBJ2-1; TRBD2 is a possible D gene (5 bases). The CDR3 is made up of 15 amino acids. Trimming stripped 5 bases from V and 6 bases from J, with 17 bases between. Germline CDR1 reads SGHTA; CDR2 reads FQGNSA. This chain's CDR3 is CASSPFGVQVNEQFF. The CDR3 bases are TGTGCCAGCAGCCCCTTCGGGGTTCAGGTCAATGAGCAGTTCTTC. The whole variable domain, remainder taken from reference TRBV7-2 and TRBJ2-1, is GAGVSQSPSNKVTEKGKDVELRCDPISGHTALYWYRQSLGQGLEFLIYFQGNSAPDKSGLPSDRFSAERTGGSVSTLTIQRTQQEDSAVYLCASSPFGVQVNEQFFGPGTRLTVL.

This chain connects TRBV10-3 to TRBJ1-5, with TRBD1 matching over 7 bases. This CDR3 spans 16 amino acids. The V gene's germline CDR1 is ENHRY and CDR2 SYGVKD. V shed 2 bases and J 0 bases; nucleotides not matched to a gene: 4. CDR3 region: CAISEGGQYSNQPQHF. The CDR3 DNA follows: TGTGCCATCAGTGAGGGGGGACAGTATAGCAATCAGCCCCAGCATTTT.

This clone was detected a few times. The chain uses TRBV9 and TRBJ1-2, with 11 bases that match TRBD1. With 2 bases clipped from V and 6 bases from J, the junction kept 6 bases outside the gene matches. CDR3 length equals 15 residues. CDR1 is SGDLS, CDR2 YYNGEE, per germline. The CDR3 DNA reads TGTGCCAGCAGCGTCATAGGACAGGGGGCAGATGGCTACACCTTC. Its protein product is CASSVIGQGADGYTF.

The rearrangement joins TRBV19 to TRBJ1-4; D is perhaps TRBD1 (5 bases). Trimming took 4 bases from V and 10 from J, leaving 22 bases between them. Germline CDR1 is LNHDA and CDR2 is SQIVND (reference sequence). CDR3 length equals 16 residues. The CDR3 loop reads CASSKQGAELYGKLFF. CDR3 bases: TGTGCCAGTAGTAAGCAGGGCGCCGAGCTGTACGGAAAACTGTTTTTT.

This chain connects TRBV30 to TRBJ1-1; D ambiguous. The V and J ends lost 2 bases and 11 bases respectively, with 15 bases between them. Germline lookup yields CDR1 GTSNPN and CDR2 SVGIG (reference sequence). The CDR3 contains 12 residues. Here the CDR3 DNA reads TGTGCCTGGAGTCCCTTCCAAAGCGAGGCTTTCTTT. As protein: CAWSPFQSEAFF.